One T cell receptor beta chain is described in this entry. CDR1 and CDR2 (germline): DFQATT, SNEGSKA (reference sequence). The V and J ends lost 3 bases and 1 base, in that order; junction bases with no gene match: 5. The CDR3 sequence is 14 residues long. This specimen belongs to a study of blood T cell repertoires in COVID-19. The data were produced by immunoSEQ multiplex PCR, yet TCRdb's version contains in-frame clones alone and is incomplete. Of some 89,000 clones in the sample, around four fifths were seen once. The sequencing sample was made of peripheral blood. The receptor's source is a man between 65 and 85 years old with acute or convalescent COVID-19. The chain links TRBV20-1 to TRBJ2-5, with 7 bases matching TRBD2. CDR3 sequence reads: CSASWRGSQETQYF. The CDR3 nucleotides read TGCAGTGCTAGTTGGCGGGGGTCCCAAGAGACCCAGTACTTC.